A single sample is the source of the 27 T cell receptor beta chains below, sequenced in a study of T cell repertoires in cytomegalovirus infection. No cognate antigen is known for these TCRs. TCRdb itself ran the reads through MiXCR, one entry per CDR3 protein. The repertoire consists of 44,000 or so distinct CDR3 sequences, with about a fifth occurring once and the leading ten covering around nine tenths. The material sequenced was CD8+ T cells from cultured PBMCs, taken from culture after CMV antigen stimulation. The receptors here all came from a human donor in good health (CMV status not recorded). Some clones in this sample may be carry-over from other donors' samples.

The rearrangement links TRBV4-1 to TRBJ2-1; 9 bases line up with TRBD2. CDR1 MGHRA and CDR2 YSYEKL come from the germline V gene. The CDR3 runs to 17 residues. V lost 0 bases and J lost 3; bases outside the gene matches: 6. This chain's CDR3 is CASSQDLSSGSYNEQFF. DNA of the CDR3: TGCGCCAGCAGCCAAGATTTGAGTAGCGGGAGCTACAATGAGCAGTTCTTC.

This chain joins TRBV6-2 or TRBV6-3 and TRBJ2-7; D might be TRBD1 (6 bases). The V end lost 0 bases, the J end lost 5 bases, and 14 bases lay between the germline ends. The germline V gene encodes CDR1 MNHEY and CDR2 SVGEGT. The CDR3 has 15 amino acids. CDR3 loop: CASSYSGAPLDEQYF. Written as DNA, the CDR3 is TGTGCCAGCAGTTACTCGGGGGCCCCGTTGGACGAGCAGTACTTC.

This clonotype was observed a handful of times. The V call is TRBV7-9, the J call TRBJ2-7; 7 bases line up with TRBD2. There are 18 residues in the CDR3. V was pared by 4 bases and J by 1 base, with 16 bases of the junction left unmatched. Germline V gene lookup returns CDR1 SEHNR and CDR2 FQNEAQ (reference sequence). CDR3 sequence reads: CASSSTDHGRFRSYEQYF. Here the CDR3 DNA reads TGTGCCAGCAGCTCAACAGACCACGGGAGGTTTAGGTCCTACGAGCAGTACTTC.

The genes are TRBV12-3 or TRBV12-4 and TRBJ2-4; TRBD1 matches at 7 bases. V lost 2 bases to trimming and J lost 1 base; unmatched junction nucleotides: 23. The CDR3 has 22 residues. The CDR3 protein is CASSLKQTGVKALSMAKNIQYF. In DNA, the CDR3 is TGTGCCAGCAGTTTAAAGCAAACAGGGGTTAAGGCTTTGTCTATGGCCAAAAACATTCAGTACTTC.

This chain joins TRBV7-9 and TRBJ2-5; maybe TRBD2 (7 bases). This CDR3 is built from 12 residues. Trimming left V 3 bases short and J 12 bases short, with 14 bases between. Per the germline V gene, CDR1 is SEHNR and CDR2 is FQNEAQ (reference sequence). The CDR3 sequence: CASSFQGREEYF. The DNA of the CDR3 is TGTGCCAGCAGCTTTCAGGGGAGGGAGGAGTACTTC.

The chain uses TRBV27 and TRBJ1-1; 7 bases match TRBD1. The CDR3 extends over 12 amino acids. Unmatched junction bases numbered 7, after V lost 7 bases and J lost 8 bases. Germline CDR1 and CDR2: MNHEY and SMNVEV (reference sequence). This chain's CDR3 is CASTGQVGEAFF. CDR3 sequence (DNA): TGTGCCAGCACCGGACAGGTCGGGGAAGCTTTCTTT.

This clonotype was detected a few times. The gene calls are TRBV9 and TRBJ2-7, with TRBD1 as a possible D gene (5 bases). V dropped 0 bases and J dropped 3 bases, with 7 bases sitting between them. This CDR3 comprises 13 residues. From germline, CDR1 is SGDLS and CDR2 YYNGEE. For the CDR3, the DNA is TGTGCCAGCAGCGTAGGACAGAGCTACGAGCAGTACTTC. It codes for CASSVGQSYEQYF.

The rearrangement links TRBV14 to TRBJ1-1; a possible D gene is TRBD1 (6 bases). Trimming removed 6 bases at V and 6 bases at J, with 11 bases between. This CDR3 spans 12 amino acids. Germline values: CDR1 SGHDN, CDR2 FVKESK. CDR3 nucleotides: TGTGCCAGCAGAGCCAGGGGTCCTGAAGCTTTCTTT. Translated, it gives CASRARGPEAFF.

This clonotype showed up just a few times. The genes are TRBV29-1 and TRBJ2-7, with D tentatively TRBD1 (6 bases). The V end lost 6 bases, the J end lost 0 bases, and 15 bases lay between the germline ends. Germline-derived CDR1 and CDR2 are SQVTM and ANQGSEA. The CDR3 runs 14 residues. The CDR3 DNA sequence: TGCAGCGTAACGGGTCGGACAGCCTCCTACGAGCAGTACTTC. This translates into CSVTGRTASYEQYF.

This clonotype was detected a few times. The chain carries TRBV9 and TRBJ1-2; D gene unclear. Germline loops: CDR1 SGDLS, CDR2 YYNGEE. The CDR3 totals 11 residues. The V end was cut by 3 bases, the J end by 4 bases, with 4 bases between. This CDR3 reads CASSDAYGYTF. CDR3 in DNA: TGTGCCAGCAGCGATGCCTATGGCTACACCTTC.

The rearrangement links TRBV12-3 or TRBV12-4 to TRBJ1-1; D unclear. The CDR3 loop spans 13 amino acids. V was shortened by 0 bases and J by 8 bases, with 10 bases between the two germline ends. CDR3 sequence: CASSLALTGEAFF. The CDR3 nucleotides read TGTGCCAGCAGTTTAGCGCTAACCGGAGAAGCTTTCTTT.

This clonotype was counted only a few times. This chain joins TRBV27 and TRBJ1-6; D unresolved. The germline V gene encodes CDR1 MNHEY and CDR2 SMNVEV (reference sequence). V was trimmed by 5 bases and J by 7 bases, leaving 9 bases between them. This CDR3 is built from 13 residues. The CDR3 is CASSTIPNSPLHF. CDR3 nucleotides: TGTGCCAGCAGTACAATCCCCAATTCACCCCTCCACTTT.

The V gene is TRBV4-3, the J gene TRBJ2-1, with 7 nucleotides matching TRBD2. The germline CDR1 and CDR2 sequences are LGHNA and YSLEER. This CDR3 has 15 amino acids. The V gene end was trimmed by 4 bases and the J gene end by 6 bases; junction bases not matched to a gene: 9. This CDR3 is CASSLIQGGFNEQFF. The CDR3 nucleotides read TGCGCCAGCAGCCTCATCCAGGGAGGGTTCAATGAGCAGTTCTTC.

This clonotype showed up just a few times. The rearrangement uses TRBV6-2 or TRBV6-3 and TRBJ2-7; TRBD2 agrees at 7 bases. The CDR3 is 21 amino acids. V dropped 2 bases and J dropped 1; count of bases not matched to a gene: 23. Germline V CDR1 and CDR2: MNHEY, SVGEGT. CDR3 loop: CASSYDLTIALRLADSYEQYF. The DNA of the CDR3 is TGTGCCAGCAGTTACGATCTGACCATCGCCCTGAGACTAGCCGATTCCTACGAGCAGTACTTC.

V usage is TRBV7-8 and J usage is TRBJ2-7, with TRBD2 identical over 9 bases. V lost 3 bases, J lost 2 bases, and 2 bases stayed unmatched. The CDR3 is 14 amino acids. From germline, CDR1 is SGHVS and CDR2 FQNEAQ. The chain's CDR3 is CASSFSGGTYEQYF. The CDR3 nucleotides read TGTGCCAGCAGCTTTAGCGGGGGAACCTACGAGCAGTACTTC.

This clonotype was seen at least ten times. The CDR3 here is CASTVSYGYTF. CDR3 sequence (DNA): TGTGCCAGCACGGTCAGCTATGGCTACACCTTC. This chain connects TRBV6-6 to TRBJ1-2; D is uncertain. This CDR3 comprises 11 residues. Germline CDR1 reads MNHNY; CDR2 reads SVGAGI (reference sequence). V dropped 7 bases and J dropped 4 bases, with 7 bases sitting between them.

This chain joins TRBV27 and TRBJ1-2; 7 nucleotides match TRBD1. Looked up from germline, CDR1 is MNHEY and CDR2 is SMNVEV (reference sequence). Trimming cost V 5 bases and J 2 bases; bases outside gene matches: 2. CDR3 length: 13 amino acids. The DNA of the CDR3 is TGTGCCAGCAGTCTGGGACAGAACTATGGCTACACCTTC. Its translation is CASSLGQNYGYTF.

The chain carries TRBV7-8 and TRBJ2-1; 14 bases agree with TRBD2. CDR1 is SGHVS and CDR2 is FQNEAQ in the germline V gene. The CDR3 spans 16 residues. V gave up 6 bases and J gave up 3 bases; unmatched junction bases: 4. As DNA, the CDR3 is TGTGCCAGCAGGAGGACTAGCGGGAGGCGCTACAATGAGCAGTTCTTC. This gives the protein CASRRTSGRRYNEQFF.

This clonotype was seen a few times. This chain joins TRBV6-1 and TRBJ2-7; D is uncertain. The germline V gene has CDR1 MNHNS and CDR2 SASEGT. The CDR3 has 16 residues. The V and J ends lost 4 bases and 2 bases respectively, with 18 bases between them. CDR3 nucleotides: TGTGCCAGCAGTGCCAGCAGCCCGGCATCGACCTACGAGCAGTACTTC. This sequence encodes CASSASSPASTYEQYF.

The rearrangement joins TRBV4-1 to TRBJ1-3; no firm D call. The V and J ends lost 1 base and 0 bases respectively, with 4 bases between them. This CDR3 comprises 14 residues. CDR1 is MGHRA and CDR2 is YSYEKL in the germline V gene. The CDR3 DNA reads as TGCGCCAGCAGCCAAGTAAACTCTGGAAACACCATATATTTT. The encoded protein is CASSQVNSGNTIYF.

This clonotype was observed a few times. The chain has TRBV24-1 and TRBJ2-5; D not resolved. V dropped 2 bases and J dropped 5 bases, with 8 bases sitting between them. CDR1 and CDR2 (germline): KGHDR, SFDVKD. CDR3 length: 13 amino acids. The CDR3 DNA reads TGTGCCACCAGTGATTCCAGCTGGGAGACCCAGTACTTC. Translated, it gives CATSDSSWETQYF.

There are a few counts of this clonotype. This may arise from a read error, as a much more abundant clone is one base away. V is TRBV7-8 and J is TRBJ2-1; TRBD2 matches at 10 bases. V was pared by 1 base and J by 8 bases, with 8 bases of the junction left unmatched. Germline CDR1 SGHVS, CDR2 FQNEAQ. The CDR3 spans 16 residues. CDR3 residues: CASSLEREGVTYEQFF. The CDR3 DNA sequence: TGTGCCAGCAGCTTAGAGCGGGAGGGAGTTACGTATGAGCAGTTCTTC.

This rearrangement joins TRBV6-1 to TRBJ2-7; 7 positions match TRBD2. With 6 bases clipped from V and 2 bases from J, the junction kept 7 bases outside the gene matches. From germline, CDR1 is MNHNS and CDR2 SASEGT. CDR3 size: 14 residues. The CDR3, as DNA: TGTGCCAGCAGCCCCAGCGGGACCACCTACGAGCAGTACTTC. Translating gives CASSPSGTTYEQYF.

This clonotype was counted many times. The chain employs TRBV27 and TRBJ2-1; D ambiguous. This CDR3 is 16 amino acids long. The V gene's germline CDR1 is MNHEY and CDR2 SMNVEV (reference sequence). V lost 2 bases and J lost 1, with 12 bases in between. The CDR3 region has the DNA TGTGCCAGCAGTTTAGGGTCAGACCCTTCCTACAATGAGCAGTTCTTC. Translation: CASSLGSDPSYNEQFF.

This clonotype was seen more than once but under ten times. The chain employs TRBV19 and TRBJ1-6, with a tentative D call TRBD1 (5 bases). V lost 3 bases and J 7 bases, leaving 16 bases between the germline ends. Germline V gene sequence: CDR1 LNHDA, CDR2 SQIVND (reference sequence). This CDR3 region has 16 residues. The CDR3 here is CASSMNGASKNSPLHF. In nucleotides, the CDR3 is TGTGCCAGTAGTATGAATGGGGCGTCGAAAAATTCACCCCTCCACTTT.

This clonotype was found a few times. The V and J genes are TRBV7-9 and TRBJ2-4, with a possible D match to TRBD1 (5 bases). V shed 5 bases and J shed 0 bases, with 14 bases lying between them. CDR3 length: 16 residues. CDR1 SEHNR and CDR2 FQNEAQ come from the germline V gene (reference sequence). The CDR3 here is CASSPRDEIAKNIQYF. CDR3 in DNA: TGTGCCAGCAGCCCCAGGGATGAGATAGCCAAAAACATTCAGTACTTC. Based on the CDR3 plus reference TRBV7-9 and TRBJ2-4, the full variable domain is DTGVSQNPRHKITKRGQNVTFRCDPISEHNRLYWYRQTLGQGPEFLTYFQNEAQLEKSRLLSDRFSAERPKGSFSTLEIQRTEQGDSAMYLCASSPRDEIAKNIQYFGAGTRLSVL.

The rearrangement links TRBV15 to TRBJ1-4, with D maybe TRBD1 (5 bases). Germline CDR1 and CDR2: LNHNV and YYDKDF (reference sequence). V was trimmed by 3 bases and J by 7 bases, leaving 15 bases between them. The CDR3 has 15 residues. CDR3: CATSRVFLGGEKLFF. The CDR3 DNA follows: TGTGCCACCAGCAGGGTATTCCTGGGGGGTGAAAAACTGTTTTTT.